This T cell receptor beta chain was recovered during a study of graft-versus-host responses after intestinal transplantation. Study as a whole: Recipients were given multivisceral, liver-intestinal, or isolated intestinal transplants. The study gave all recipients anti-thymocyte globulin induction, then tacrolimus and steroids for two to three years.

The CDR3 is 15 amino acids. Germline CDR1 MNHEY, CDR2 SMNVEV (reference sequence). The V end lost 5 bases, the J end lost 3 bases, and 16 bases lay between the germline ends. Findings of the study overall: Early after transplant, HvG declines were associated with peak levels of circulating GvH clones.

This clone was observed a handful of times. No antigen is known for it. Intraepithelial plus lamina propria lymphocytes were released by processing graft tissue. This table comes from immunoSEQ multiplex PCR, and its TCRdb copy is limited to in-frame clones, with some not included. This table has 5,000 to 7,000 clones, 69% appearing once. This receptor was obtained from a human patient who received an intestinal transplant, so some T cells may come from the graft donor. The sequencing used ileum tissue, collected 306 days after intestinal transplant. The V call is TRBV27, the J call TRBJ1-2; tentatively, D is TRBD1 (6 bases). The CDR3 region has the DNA TGTGCCAGCAGTCGGTCCAGGGGAGTTGACTATGGCTACACCTTC. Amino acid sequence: CASSRSRGVDYGYTF.